Below, 5 T cell receptor beta chains from the same sample are listed, as sequenced in a study of blood T cell repertoires in COVID-19. Assay used: immunoSEQ multiplex PCR; TCRdb lists only in-frame clones, some missing. The table includes around 150,000 clones, approximately 80% detected once. The sample comprised peripheral blood. These TCRs come from a human donor in a cohort sampled during active COVID-19.

The V call is TRBV5-6, the J call TRBJ1-1; 7 positions agree with TRBD1. V dropped 0 bases and J dropped 1; count of bases not matched to a gene: 3. The CDR3 has 15 amino acids. CDR1 and CDR2 from the germline V gene are SGHDT and YYEEEE. The CDR3 region is CASSLATGRNTEAFF. CDR3 DNA sequence: TGTGCCAGCAGCTTGGCGACAGGGAGGAACACTGAAGCTTTCTTT.

V usage is TRBV5-1 and J usage is TRBJ1-2, with D perhaps TRBD1 (6 bases). V was pared by 0 bases and J by 6 bases, with 24 bases between. Per the germline V gene, CDR1 is SGHRS and CDR2 is YFSETQ. This CDR3 is built from 18 residues. The CDR3 here is CASSLAFSEERTEHGYTF. In DNA, the CDR3 is TGCGCCAGCAGCTTGGCTTTTTCTGAGGAGAGGACAGAGCATGGCTACACCTTC. Full variable domain (rest looked up from reference TRBV5-1 and TRBJ1-2): KAGVTQTPRYLIKTRGQQVTLSCSPISGHRSVSWYQQTPGQGLQFLFEYFSETQRNKGNFPGRFSGRQFSNSRSEMNVSTLELGDSALYLCASSLAFSEERTEHGYTFGSGTRLTVV.

This chain joins TRBV2 and TRBJ1-5; D gene uncertain. Trimming pared 3 bases from V and 2 bases from J, leaving 14 bases between. CDR3 length: 16 residues. Germline loops: CDR1 SNHLY, CDR2 FYNNEI. The CDR3 sequence: CASSEGRLPGNQPQHF. The CDR3 DNA is TGTGCCAGCAGTGAGGGCCGCCTGCCCGGCAATCAGCCCCAGCATTTT.

V is TRBV7-8 and J is TRBJ2-1, with 11 bases matching TRBD1. V lost 5 bases, J lost 7 bases, and 7 bases stayed unmatched. The germline gives CDR1 SGHVS, CDR2 FQNEAQ. This CDR3 has 15 residues. The CDR3 region is CASSPPDRGPNEQFF. CDR3 nucleotides: TGTGCCAGCAGCCCGCCGGACAGGGGGCCGAATGAGCAGTTCTTC.

This rearrangement joins TRBV10-1 to TRBJ1-1, with 9 bases that match TRBD1. The V gene end was trimmed by 2 bases and the J gene end by 3 bases; junction bases not matched to a gene: 16. The CDR3 loop spans 19 amino acids. CDR1 WNHNN and CDR2 SYGVQD come from the germline V gene (reference sequence). The CDR3 loop is CASSERGSGTGFGDTEAFF. Here the CDR3 DNA reads TGCGCCAGCAGTGAGAGGGGATCCGGGACAGGGTTTGGGGACACTGAAGCTTTCTTT.